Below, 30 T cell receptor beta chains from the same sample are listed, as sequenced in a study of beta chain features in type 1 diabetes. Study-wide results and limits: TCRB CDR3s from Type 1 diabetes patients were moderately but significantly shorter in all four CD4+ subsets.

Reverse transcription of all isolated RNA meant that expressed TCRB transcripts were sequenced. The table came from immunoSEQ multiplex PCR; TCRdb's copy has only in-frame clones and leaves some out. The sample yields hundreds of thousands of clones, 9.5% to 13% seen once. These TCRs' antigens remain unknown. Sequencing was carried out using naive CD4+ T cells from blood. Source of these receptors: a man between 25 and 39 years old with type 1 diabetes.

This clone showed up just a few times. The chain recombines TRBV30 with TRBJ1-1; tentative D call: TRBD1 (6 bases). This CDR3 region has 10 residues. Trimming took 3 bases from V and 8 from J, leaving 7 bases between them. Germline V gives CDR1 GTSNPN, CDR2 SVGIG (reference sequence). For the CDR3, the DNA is TGTGCCTGGAGGGGGACAGAAGCTTTCTTT. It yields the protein CAWRGTEAFF.

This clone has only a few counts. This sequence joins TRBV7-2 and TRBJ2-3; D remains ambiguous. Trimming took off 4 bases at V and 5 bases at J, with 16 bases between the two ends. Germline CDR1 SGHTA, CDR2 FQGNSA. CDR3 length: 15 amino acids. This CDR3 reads CASSSTGSPGDTQYF. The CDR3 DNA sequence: TGTGCCAGCAGCTCAACGGGTTCCCCCGGAGATACGCAGTATTTT.

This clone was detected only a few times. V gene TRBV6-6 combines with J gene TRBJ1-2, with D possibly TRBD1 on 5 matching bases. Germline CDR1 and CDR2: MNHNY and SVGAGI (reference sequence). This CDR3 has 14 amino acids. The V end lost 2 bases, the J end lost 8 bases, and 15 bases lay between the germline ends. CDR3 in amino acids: CASSYGHLAGGYTF. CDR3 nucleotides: TGTGCCAGCAGTTACGGGCACCTGGCAGGGGGCTACACCTTC.

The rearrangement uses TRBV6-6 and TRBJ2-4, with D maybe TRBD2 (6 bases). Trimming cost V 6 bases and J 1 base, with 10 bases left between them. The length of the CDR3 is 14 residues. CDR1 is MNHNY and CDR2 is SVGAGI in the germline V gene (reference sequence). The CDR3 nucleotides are TGTGCCAGCAGCCTGGGAGGCGCCAAAAACATTCAGTACTTC. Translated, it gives CASSLGGAKNIQYF.

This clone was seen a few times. CDR3 protein: CASSLRDEQFF. The CDR3 DNA reads as TGTGCCAGCAGCCTGCGCGATGAGCAGTTCTTC. The V call is TRBV11-2, the J call TRBJ2-1; no definite D call. In germline, CDR1 is SGHAT, CDR2 FQNNGV. The V end lost 5 bases, the J end lost 8 bases, and 7 bases lay between the germline ends. The CDR3 length is 11 residues.

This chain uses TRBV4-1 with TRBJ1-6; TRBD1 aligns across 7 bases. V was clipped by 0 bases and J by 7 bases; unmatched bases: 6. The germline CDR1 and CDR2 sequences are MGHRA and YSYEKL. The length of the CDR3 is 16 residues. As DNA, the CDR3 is TGCGCCAGCAGCCAAGAGGGACAGCGCCCCAATTCACCCCTCCACTTT. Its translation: CASSQEGQRPNSPLHF.

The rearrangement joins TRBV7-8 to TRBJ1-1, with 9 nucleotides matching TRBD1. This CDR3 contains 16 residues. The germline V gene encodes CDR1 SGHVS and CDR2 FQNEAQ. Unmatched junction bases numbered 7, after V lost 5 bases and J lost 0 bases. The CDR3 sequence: CASSNRDRVLNTEAFF. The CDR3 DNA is TGTGCCAGCAGCAACCGGGACAGGGTTTTGAACACTGAAGCTTTCTTT.

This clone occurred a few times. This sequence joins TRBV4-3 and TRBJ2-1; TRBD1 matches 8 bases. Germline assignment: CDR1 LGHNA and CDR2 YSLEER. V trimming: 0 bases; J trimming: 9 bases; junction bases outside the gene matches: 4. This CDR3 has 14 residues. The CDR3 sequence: CASSQEGQGAEQFF. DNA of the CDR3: TGCGCCAGCAGCCAAGAAGGACAGGGCGCTGAGCAGTTCTTC.

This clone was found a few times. The CDR3 reads CASSVGGAKNIQYF. The CDR3, as DNA: TGTGCCAGCAGCGTAGGAGGAGCCAAAAACATTCAGTACTTC. The rearrangement joins TRBV9 to TRBJ2-4; D remains ambiguous. The CDR3 spans 14 residues. CDR1 and CDR2 (germline): SGDLS, YYNGEE. Between the trimmed V and J ends, which lost 0 bases and 0 bases, there was a span of 4 bases.

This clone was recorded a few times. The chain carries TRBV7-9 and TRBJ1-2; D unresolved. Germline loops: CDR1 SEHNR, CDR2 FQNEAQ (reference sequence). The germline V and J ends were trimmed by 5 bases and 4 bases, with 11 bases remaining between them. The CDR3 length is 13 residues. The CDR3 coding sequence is TGTGCCAGCAGCCGGGAGGGAATCTATGGCTACACCTTC. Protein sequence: CASSREGIYGYTF.

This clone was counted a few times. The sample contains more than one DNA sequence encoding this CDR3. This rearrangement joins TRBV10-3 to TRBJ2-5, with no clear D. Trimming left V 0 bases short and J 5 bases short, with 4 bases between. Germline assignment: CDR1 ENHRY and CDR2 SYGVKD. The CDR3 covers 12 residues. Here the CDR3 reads CAISESRETQYF. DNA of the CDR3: TGTGCCATCAGTGAGTCGAGGGAGACCCAGTACTTC.

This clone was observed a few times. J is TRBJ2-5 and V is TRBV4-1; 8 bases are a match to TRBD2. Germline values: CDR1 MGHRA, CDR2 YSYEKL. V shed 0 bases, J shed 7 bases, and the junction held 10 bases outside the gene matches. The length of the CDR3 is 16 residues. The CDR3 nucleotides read TGCGCCAGCAGCCAAGACGGGACTAGTGGGCCGGGGACCCAGTACTTC. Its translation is CASSQDGTSGPGTQYF.

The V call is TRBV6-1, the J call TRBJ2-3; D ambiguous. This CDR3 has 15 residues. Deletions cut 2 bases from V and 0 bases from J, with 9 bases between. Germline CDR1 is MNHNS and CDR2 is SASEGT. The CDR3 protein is CASSETVGSTDTQYF. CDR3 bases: TGTGCCAGCAGTGAAACCGTCGGGAGCACAGATACGCAGTATTTT.

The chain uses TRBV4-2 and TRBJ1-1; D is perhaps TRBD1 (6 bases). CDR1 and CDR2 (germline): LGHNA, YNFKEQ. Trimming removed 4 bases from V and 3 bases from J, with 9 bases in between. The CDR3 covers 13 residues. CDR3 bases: TGTGCCAGCAGCCTACAGGGTGACACTGAAGCTTTCTTT. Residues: CASSLQGDTEAFF.

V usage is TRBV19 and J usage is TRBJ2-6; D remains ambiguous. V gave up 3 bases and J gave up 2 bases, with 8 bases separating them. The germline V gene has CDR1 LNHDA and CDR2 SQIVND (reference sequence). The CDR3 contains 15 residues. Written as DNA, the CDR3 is TGTGCCAGTAGTATGGCGGCAGCTGGGGCCAACGTCCTGACTTTC. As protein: CASSMAAAGANVLTF.

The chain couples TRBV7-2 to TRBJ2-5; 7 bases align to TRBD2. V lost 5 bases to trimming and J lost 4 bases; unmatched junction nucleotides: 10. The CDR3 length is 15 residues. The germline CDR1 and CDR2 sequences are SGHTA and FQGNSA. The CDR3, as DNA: TGTGCCAGCAGCCCCGGACTAGGTGGTGCAGAGACCCAGTACTTC. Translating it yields CASSPGLGGAETQYF.

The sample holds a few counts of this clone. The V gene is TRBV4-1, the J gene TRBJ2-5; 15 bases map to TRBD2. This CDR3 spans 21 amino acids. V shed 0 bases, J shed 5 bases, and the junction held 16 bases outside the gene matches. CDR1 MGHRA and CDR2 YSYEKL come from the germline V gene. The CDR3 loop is CASSQDSSEWGLAGGTETQYF. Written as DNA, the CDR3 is TGCGCCAGCAGCCAAGATTCGTCAGAGTGGGGACTAGCGGGGGGCACGGAGACCCAGTACTTC.

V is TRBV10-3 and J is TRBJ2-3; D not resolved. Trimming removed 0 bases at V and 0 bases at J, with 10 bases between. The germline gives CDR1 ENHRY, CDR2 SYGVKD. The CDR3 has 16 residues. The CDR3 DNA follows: TGTGCCATCAGTGAGTCGGCCGTGACTAGCACAGATACGCAGTATTTT. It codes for CAISESAVTSTDTQYF.

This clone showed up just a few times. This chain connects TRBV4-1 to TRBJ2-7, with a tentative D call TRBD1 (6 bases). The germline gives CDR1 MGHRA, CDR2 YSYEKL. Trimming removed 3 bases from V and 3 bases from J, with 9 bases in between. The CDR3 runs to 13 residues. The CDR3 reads CASSHEGDYEQYF. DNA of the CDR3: TGCGCCAGCAGCCACGAGGGGGACTACGAGCAGTACTTC.

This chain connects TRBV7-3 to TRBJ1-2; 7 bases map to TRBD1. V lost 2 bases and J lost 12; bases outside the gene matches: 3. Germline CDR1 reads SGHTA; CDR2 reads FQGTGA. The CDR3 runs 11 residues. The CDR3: CASSLVTGHTF. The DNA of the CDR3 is TGTGCCAGCAGCTTAGTGACAGGGCACACCTTC. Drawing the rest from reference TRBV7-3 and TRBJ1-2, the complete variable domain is GAGVSQTPSNKVTEKGKYVELRCDPISGHTALYWYRQSLGQGPEFLIYFQGTGAADDSGLPNDRFFAVRPEGSVSTLKIQRTERGDSAVYLCASSLVTGHTFGSGTRLTVV.

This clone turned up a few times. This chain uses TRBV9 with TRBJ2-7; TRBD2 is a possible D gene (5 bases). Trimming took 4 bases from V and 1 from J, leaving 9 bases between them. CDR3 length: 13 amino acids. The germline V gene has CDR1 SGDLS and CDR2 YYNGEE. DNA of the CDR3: TGTGCCAGCAGCTCCCGGGAATCCTACGAGCAGTACTTC. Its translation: CASSSRESYEQYF.

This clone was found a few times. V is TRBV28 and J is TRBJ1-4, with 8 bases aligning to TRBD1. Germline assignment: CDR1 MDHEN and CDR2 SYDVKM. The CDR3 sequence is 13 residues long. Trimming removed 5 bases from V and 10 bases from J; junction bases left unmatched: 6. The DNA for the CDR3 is TGTGCCAGCAGTCCCCCACAGGGGGGAAAACTGTTTTTT. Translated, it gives CASSPPQGGKLFF. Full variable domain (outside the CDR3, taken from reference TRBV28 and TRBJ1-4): DVKVTQSSRYLVKRTGEKVFLECVQDMDHENMFWYRQDPGLGLRLIYFSYDVKMKEKGDIPEGYSVSREKKERFSLILESASTNQTSMYLCASSPPQGGKLFFGSGTQLSVL.

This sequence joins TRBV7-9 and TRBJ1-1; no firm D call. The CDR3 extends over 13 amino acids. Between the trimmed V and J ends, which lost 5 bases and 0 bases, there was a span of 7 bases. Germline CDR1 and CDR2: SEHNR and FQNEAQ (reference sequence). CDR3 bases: TGTGCCAGCAGCGTGGAGATGAACACTGAAGCTTTCTTT. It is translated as CASSVEMNTEAFF. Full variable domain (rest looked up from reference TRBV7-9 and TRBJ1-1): DTGVSQNPRHKITKRGQNVTFRCDPISEHNRLYWYRQTLGQGPEFLTYFQNEAQLEKSRLLSDRFSAERPKGSFSTLEIQRTEQGDSAMYLCASSVEMNTEAFFGQGTRLTVV.

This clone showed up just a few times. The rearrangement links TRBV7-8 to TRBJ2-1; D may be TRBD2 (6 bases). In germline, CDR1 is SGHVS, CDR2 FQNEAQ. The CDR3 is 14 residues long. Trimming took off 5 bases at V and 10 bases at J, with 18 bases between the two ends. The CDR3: CASSARIDLAEQFF. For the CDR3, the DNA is TGTGCCAGCAGCGCCAGAATCGACCTAGCGGAGCAGTTCTTC.

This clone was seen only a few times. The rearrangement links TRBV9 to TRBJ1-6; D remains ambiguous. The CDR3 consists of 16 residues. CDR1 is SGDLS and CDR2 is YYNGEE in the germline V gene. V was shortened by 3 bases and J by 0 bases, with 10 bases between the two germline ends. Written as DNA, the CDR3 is TGTGCCAGCAGCGGCGGAGGGAGCTCCTATAATTCACCCCTCCACTTT. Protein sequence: CASSGGGSSYNSPLHF.

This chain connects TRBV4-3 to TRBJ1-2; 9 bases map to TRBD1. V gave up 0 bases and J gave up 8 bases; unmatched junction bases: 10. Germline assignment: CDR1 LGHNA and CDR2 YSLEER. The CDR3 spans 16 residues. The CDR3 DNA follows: TGCGCCAGCAGCCAAGATCTTACTCACAGGGGGCGCGGCTACACCTTC. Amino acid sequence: CASSQDLTHRGRGYTF.

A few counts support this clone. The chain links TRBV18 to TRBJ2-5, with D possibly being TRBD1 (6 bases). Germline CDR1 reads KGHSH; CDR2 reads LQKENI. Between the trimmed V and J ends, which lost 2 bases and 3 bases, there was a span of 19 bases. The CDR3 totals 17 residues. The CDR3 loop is CASSPWIGQQSKETQYF. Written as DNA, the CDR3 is TGTGCCAGCTCACCATGGATCGGACAGCAGTCAAAAGAGACCCAGTACTTC. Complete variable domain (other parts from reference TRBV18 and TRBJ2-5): NAGVMQNPRHLVRRRGQEARLRCSPMKGHSHVYWYRQLPEEGLKFMVYLQKENIIDESGMPKERFSAEFPKEGPSILRIQQVVRGDSAAYFCASSPWIGQQSKETQYFGPGTRLLVL.

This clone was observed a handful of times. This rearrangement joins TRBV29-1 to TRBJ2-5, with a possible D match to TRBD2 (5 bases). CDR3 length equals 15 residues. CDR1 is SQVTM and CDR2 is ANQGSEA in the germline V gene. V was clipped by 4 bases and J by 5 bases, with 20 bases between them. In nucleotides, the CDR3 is TGCAGCGTTGGTCACGGAACCTCCTCGGGGGAGACCCAGTACTTC. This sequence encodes CSVGHGTSSGETQYF.

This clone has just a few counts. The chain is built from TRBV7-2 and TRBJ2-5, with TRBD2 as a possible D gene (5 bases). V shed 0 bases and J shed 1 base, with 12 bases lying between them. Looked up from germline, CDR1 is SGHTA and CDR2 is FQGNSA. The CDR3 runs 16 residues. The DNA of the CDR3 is TGTGCCAGCAGCTTAGCGCGGCTAGCCTCCCAAGAGACCCAGTACTTC. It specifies CASSLARLASQETQYF. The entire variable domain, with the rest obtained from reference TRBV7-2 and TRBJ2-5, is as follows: GAGVSQSPSNKVTEKGKDVELRCDPISGHTALYWYRQSLGQGLEFLIYFQGNSAPDKSGLPSDRFSAERTGGSVSTLTIQRTQQEDSAVYLCASSLARLASQETQYFGPGTRLLVL.

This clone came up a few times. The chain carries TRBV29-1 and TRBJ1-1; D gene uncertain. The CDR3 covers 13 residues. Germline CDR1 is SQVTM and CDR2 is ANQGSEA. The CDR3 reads CCCRRVLGTEAFF. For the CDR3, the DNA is TGCTGCTGTAGGAGGGTGTTGGGCACTGAAGCTTTCTTT.